The count of the clone carrying this TCR beta chain is one. The antigen is not known. It was genomic DNA that served as the template for profiling TCR beta VDJ and CDR3. TCRdb recomputed calls from the reads with MiXCR, one row per CDR3 protein. The table records roughly 200,000 distinct CDR3 sequences, roughly 57% of them present only once. This record comes from a study of CD8+CD57+ T cells in acquired aplastic anemia. Overall study context: Sorted CD4+ and CD8+ cells yielded DNA averaging around 3 ug.

CDR3 length: 14 amino acids. Trimming took 11 bases from V and 4 from J; bases not matched to a gene: 9. Germline-derived CDR1 and CDR2 are SGHVS and FQNEAQ. Study-wide findings and caveats: It was found that nearly 30 CD8+ CDR3 sequences were shared between patients and controls.

The sequence derives from a human donor in good health. The rearrangement joins TRBV7-8 to TRBJ2-2; TRBD2 matches at 8 bases. Material: sorted CD4+, CD8+, or CD8+CD57+ T cells (not recorded which) from PBMCs. In nucleotides, the CDR3 is TGTGCCTCCGGGACTAGGGAAGGCACCGGGGAGCTGTTTTTT. Translated: CASGTREGTGELFF.